The 8 T cell receptor beta chains given below trace back to one sample, sequenced in a study of T cells in Graves' hyperthyroidism and ophthalmopathy (dated by TCRdb to about 2019). Library preparation used multiplex PCR. The instrument given in TCRdb is Illumina HiSeq 2000. The TCR beta CDR3 regions were amplified from RNA transcripts. A first-round RT-PCR of the TCR CDR3 used the HTBI primer set with the Qiagen OneStep RT-PCR kit. TCRdb itself trimmed the public reads at Q25 with fastp, ran MiXCR and retained productive beta chains. Identical CDR3 proteins give one entry, which carries the most common genes and DNA. The sample table lists about 210,000 distinct CDR3 sequences, 17% of them with a count of one. Approximately 46% of the sample belongs to the ten largest clones. Material for sequencing was blood. These receptors were collected from a man between 50 and 59 years old with Graves' hyperthyroidism.

This clonotype was seen many times. The chain has TRBV5-1 and TRBJ2-5; 7 bases are shared with TRBD2. The V and J ends lost 1 base and 5 bases, in that order; junction bases with no gene match: 11. This CDR3 spans 16 amino acids. CDR1 is SGHRS, CDR2 YFSETQ, per germline. The CDR3 region is CASSLNLAAQGETQYF. The CDR3 DNA reads as TGCGCCAGCAGCTTGAACCTAGCGGCCCAAGGGGAGACCCAGTACTTC.

This chain links TRBV7-2 with TRBJ2-1; TRBD2 agrees at 14 bases. The CDR3 has 17 residues. Germline values: CDR1 SGHTA, CDR2 FQGNSA. The ends lost 4 bases at V and 5 bases at J; junction bases unmatched: 7. CDR3 sequence (DNA): TGTGCCAGCAGCTATTGGACTAGCGGGAGGTTCCACAATGAGCAGTTCTTC. This translates into CASSYWTSGRFHNEQFF.

The CDR3 sequence is CASSSHRDAYNSPLHF. CDR3 bases: TGTGCCAGCAGTTCCCACAGGGACGCCTATAATTCACCCCTCCACTTT. This chain uses TRBV12-3 or TRBV12-4 with TRBJ1-6, with D perhaps matching TRBD1 (6 bases). This CDR3 region has 16 residues. V shed 4 bases and J shed 2 bases, with 12 bases lying between them.

This clonotype was seen many times. This chain links TRBV20-1 with TRBJ2-2, with 16 bases aligning to TRBD2. The length of the CDR3 is 16 residues. After removal of 5 bases from V and 0 bases from J, the junction contained 0 bases not matched to a gene. Germline CDR1 reads DFQATT; CDR2 reads SNEGSKA (reference sequence). The CDR3: CSAGTSGRANTGELFF. The CDR3 DNA follows: TGCAGTGCTGGGACTAGCGGGAGGGCGAACACCGGGGAGCTGTTTTTT.

Many counts were recorded for this clonotype. The CDR3 sequence: CAIRDGSEKLFF. In DNA form, the CDR3 reads TGTGCCATCAGGGACGGCTCCGAAAAACTGTTTTTT. The chain couples TRBV2 to TRBJ1-4; D might be TRBD1 (5 bases). CDR1 and CDR2 from the germline V gene are SNHLY and FYNNEI. V was trimmed by 10 bases and J by 8 bases, leaving 14 bases between them. CDR3 length equals 12 residues.

This clonotype was seen repeatedly, ten times or more. This chain uses TRBV2 with TRBJ1-4, with 8 nucleotides matching TRBD1. This CDR3 has 14 residues. V gave up 6 bases and J gave up 7 bases; unmatched junction bases: 7. Germline CDR1 SNHLY, CDR2 FYNNEI. The CDR3 coding sequence is TGTGCCAGCAGGGACAGGGTCGGGACTGAAAAACTGTTTTTT. Translated: CASRDRVGTEKLFF.

The chain combines TRBV29-1 with TRBJ1-2; 7 bases are a match to TRBD1. The CDR3 extends over 13 amino acids. In germline, CDR1 is SQVTM, CDR2 ANQGSEA. Trimming removed 7 bases from V and 0 bases from J; junction bases left unmatched: 5. CDR3 coding DNA: TGCAGCGCCTCCCAGGGGGCTAACTATGGCTACACCTTC. Amino acid sequence: CSASQGANYGYTF.

This clonotype has a count of ten or more. This rearrangement joins TRBV6-6 to TRBJ2-1; unclear D gene. This CDR3 is built from 13 residues. V was trimmed by 0 bases and J by 4 bases, leaving 4 bases between them. CDR1 is MNHNY and CDR2 is SVGAGI in the germline V gene (reference sequence). The CDR3: CASSYSGYNEQFF. The CDR3 coding sequence is TGTGCCAGCAGTTACTCAGGGTACAATGAGCAGTTCTTC.